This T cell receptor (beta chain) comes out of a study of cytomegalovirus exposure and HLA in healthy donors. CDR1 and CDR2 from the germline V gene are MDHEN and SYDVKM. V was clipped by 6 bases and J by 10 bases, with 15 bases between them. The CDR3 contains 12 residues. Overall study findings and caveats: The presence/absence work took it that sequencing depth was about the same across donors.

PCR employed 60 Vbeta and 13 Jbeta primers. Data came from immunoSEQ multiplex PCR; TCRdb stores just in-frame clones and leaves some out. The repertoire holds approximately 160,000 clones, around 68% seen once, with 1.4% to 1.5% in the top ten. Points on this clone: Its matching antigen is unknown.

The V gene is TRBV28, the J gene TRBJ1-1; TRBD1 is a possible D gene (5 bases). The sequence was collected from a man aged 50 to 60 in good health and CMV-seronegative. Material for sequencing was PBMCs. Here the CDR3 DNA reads TGTGCCAGCAGCCTGACTCAGGGAGGAGCTTTCTTT. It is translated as CASSLTQGGAFF.